Below, 2 T cell receptor beta chains from the same sample are listed, as sequenced in a study of blood T cell repertoires in COVID-19. Generated by immunoSEQ multiplex PCR, the TCRdb table keeps only in-frame clones and is missing some. The table records roughly 150,000 clones, roughly 85% of them present only once. Sequencing used PBMCs or T cells enriched from blood (not recorded which). The receptors here all came from a woman aged 70-85 years in a cohort exposed to, infected with or recovered from COVID-19 (not recorded which).

The chain has TRBV18 and TRBJ1-2; D call uncertain. The length of the CDR3 is 11 residues. Germline CDR1 is KGHSH and CDR2 is LQKENI. CDR3 sequence reads: CDKGEYYGYTF. The DNA of the CDR3 is TGTGATAAGGGAGAGTACTATGGCTACACCTTC.

The V call is TRBV5-6, the J call TRBJ2-2; TRBD2 matches at 10 bases. This CDR3 has 18 amino acids. Germline CDR1 reads SGHDT; CDR2 reads YYEEEE. The V segment lost 3 bases and the J segment 1 base; nucleotides outside the gene matches: 9. As DNA, the CDR3 is TGTGCCAGCAGCTCCCGGCCTACTAGCGGGGAGAACACCGGGGAGCTGTTTTTT. Protein product: CASSSRPTSGENTGELFF.